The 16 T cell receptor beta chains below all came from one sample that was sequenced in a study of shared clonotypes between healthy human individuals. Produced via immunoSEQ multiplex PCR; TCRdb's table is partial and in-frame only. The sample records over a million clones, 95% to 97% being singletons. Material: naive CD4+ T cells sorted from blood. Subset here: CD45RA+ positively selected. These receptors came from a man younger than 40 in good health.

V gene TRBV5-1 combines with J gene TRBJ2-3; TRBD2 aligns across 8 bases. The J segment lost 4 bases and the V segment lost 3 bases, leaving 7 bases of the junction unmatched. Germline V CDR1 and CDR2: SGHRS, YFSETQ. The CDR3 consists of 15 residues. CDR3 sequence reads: CASSSKAGVADTQYF. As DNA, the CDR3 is TGCGCCAGCAGCTCGAAAGCGGGAGTGGCAGATACGCAGTATTTT.

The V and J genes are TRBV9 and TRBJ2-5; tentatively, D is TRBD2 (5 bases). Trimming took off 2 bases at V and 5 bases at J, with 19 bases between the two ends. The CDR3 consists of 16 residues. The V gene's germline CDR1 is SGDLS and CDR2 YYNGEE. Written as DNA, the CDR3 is TGTGCCAGCAGCGTGTCCGGAGGCCCTCTGGGGGAGACCCAGTACTTC. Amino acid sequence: CASSVSGGPLGETQYF.

In DNA form, the CDR3 reads TGTGCCAGCAGCTTAGGTAGGGGCTCAAAGCCTGATGGCTACACCTTC. Amino acids: CASSLGRGSKPDGYTF. The gene calls are TRBV5-4 and TRBJ1-2, with D maybe TRBD1 (5 bases). Germline-derived CDR1 and CDR2 are SGHNT and YYREEE (reference sequence). The CDR3 is 16 residues long. Trimming stripped 2 bases from V and 6 bases from J, with 20 bases between.

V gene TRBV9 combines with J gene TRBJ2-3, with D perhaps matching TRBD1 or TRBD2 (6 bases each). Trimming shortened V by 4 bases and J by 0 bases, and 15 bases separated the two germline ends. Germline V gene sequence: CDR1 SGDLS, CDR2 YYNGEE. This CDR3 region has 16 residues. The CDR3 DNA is TGTGCCAGCAGCTCAGGGGTGGCGGGAAGCACAGATACGCAGTATTTT. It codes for CASSSGVAGSTDTQYF. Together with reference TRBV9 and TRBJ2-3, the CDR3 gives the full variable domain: DSGVTQTPKHLITATGQRVTLRCSPRSGDLSVYWYQQSLDQGLQFLIQYYNGEERAKGNILERFSAQQFPDLHSELNLSSLELGDSALYFCASSSGVAGSTDTQYFGPGTRLTVL.

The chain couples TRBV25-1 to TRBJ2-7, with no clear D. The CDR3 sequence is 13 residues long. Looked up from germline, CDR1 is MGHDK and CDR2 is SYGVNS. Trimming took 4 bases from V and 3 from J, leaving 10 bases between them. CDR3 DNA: TGTGCCAGCAGTGGGCCTTCTGACTACGAGCAGTACTTC. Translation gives CASSGPSDYEQYF.

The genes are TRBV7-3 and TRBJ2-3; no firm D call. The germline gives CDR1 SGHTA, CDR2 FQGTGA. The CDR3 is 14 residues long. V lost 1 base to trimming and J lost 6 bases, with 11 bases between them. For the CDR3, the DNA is TGTGCCAGCAGCTTAATTGGGAAGAGGGATACGCAGTATTTT. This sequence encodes CASSLIGKRDTQYF.

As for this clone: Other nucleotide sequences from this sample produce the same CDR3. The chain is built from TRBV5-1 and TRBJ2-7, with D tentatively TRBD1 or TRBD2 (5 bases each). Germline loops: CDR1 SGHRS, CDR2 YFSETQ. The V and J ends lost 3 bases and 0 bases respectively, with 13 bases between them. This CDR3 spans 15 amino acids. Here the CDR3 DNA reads TGCGCCAGCAGCTCGGGACCTAGGAGCTCCTACGAGCAGTACTTC. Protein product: CASSSGPRSSYEQYF.

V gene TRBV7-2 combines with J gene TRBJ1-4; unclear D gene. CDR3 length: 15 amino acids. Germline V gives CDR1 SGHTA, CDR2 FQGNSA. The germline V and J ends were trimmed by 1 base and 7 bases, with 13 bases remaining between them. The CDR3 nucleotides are TGTGCCAGCAGCTTAGACGGACTACTATCTGAAAAACTGTTTTTT. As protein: CASSLDGLLSEKLFF.

CDR3 amino acids: CATRTGTTQETQYF. The CDR3 coding sequence is TGCGCCACCCGAACCGGGACGACTCAAGAGACCCAGTACTTC. This chain uses TRBV5-1 with TRBJ2-5, with D possibly being TRBD1 or TRBD2 (5 bases each). The CDR3 is 14 residues long. The germline CDR1 and CDR2 sequences are SGHRS and YFSETQ. Trimming cost V 9 bases and J 2 bases, with 17 bases left between them.

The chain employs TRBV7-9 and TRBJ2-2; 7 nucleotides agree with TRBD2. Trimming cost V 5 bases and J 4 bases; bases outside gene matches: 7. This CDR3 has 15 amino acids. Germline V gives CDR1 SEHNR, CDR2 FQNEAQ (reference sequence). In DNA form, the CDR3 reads TGTGCCAGCAGCCCCCGACTAGCTCTCACCGGGGAGCTGTTTTTT. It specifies CASSPRLALTGELFF.

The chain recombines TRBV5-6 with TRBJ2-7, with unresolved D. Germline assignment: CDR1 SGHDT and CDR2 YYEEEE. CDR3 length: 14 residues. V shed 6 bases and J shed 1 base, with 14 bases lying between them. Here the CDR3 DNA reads TGTGCCAGCAAACCGCGACGCAGATCCTACGAGCAGTACTTC. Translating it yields CASKPRRRSYEQYF.

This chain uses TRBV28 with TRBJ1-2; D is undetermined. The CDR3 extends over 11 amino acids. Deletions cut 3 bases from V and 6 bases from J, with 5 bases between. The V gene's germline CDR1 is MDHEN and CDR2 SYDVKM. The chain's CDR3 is CASSLGDGYTF. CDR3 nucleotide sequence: TGTGCCAGCAGTTTGGGAGATGGCTACACCTTC.

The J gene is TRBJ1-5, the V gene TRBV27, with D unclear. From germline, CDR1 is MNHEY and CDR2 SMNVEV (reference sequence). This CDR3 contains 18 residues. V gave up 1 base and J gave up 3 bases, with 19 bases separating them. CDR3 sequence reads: CASSLLGQSSGTNQPQHF. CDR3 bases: TGTGCCAGCAGTTTATTAGGCCAGTCCTCCGGTACCAATCAGCCCCAGCATTTT.

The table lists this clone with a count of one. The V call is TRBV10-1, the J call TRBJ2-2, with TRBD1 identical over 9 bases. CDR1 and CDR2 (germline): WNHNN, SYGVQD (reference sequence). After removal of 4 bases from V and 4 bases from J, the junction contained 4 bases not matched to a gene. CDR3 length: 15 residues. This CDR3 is CASSGNRGPTGELFF. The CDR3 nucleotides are TGCGCCAGCAGTGGGAACAGGGGGCCCACCGGGGAGCTGTTTTTT.

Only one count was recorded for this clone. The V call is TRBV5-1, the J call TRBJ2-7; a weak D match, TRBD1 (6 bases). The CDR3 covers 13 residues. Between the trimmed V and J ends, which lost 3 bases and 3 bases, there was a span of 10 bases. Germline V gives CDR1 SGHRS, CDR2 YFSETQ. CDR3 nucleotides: TGCGCCAGCAGCTCGGGACAAAACTACGAGCAGTACTTC. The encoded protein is CASSSGQNYEQYF.

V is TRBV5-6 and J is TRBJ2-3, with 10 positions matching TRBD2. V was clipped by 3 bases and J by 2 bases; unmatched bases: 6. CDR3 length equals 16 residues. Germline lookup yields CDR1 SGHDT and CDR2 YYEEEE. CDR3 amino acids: CASSSLLAGITDTQYF. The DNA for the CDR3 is TGTGCCAGCAGCTCGCTACTAGCGGGAATCACAGATACGCAGTATTTT. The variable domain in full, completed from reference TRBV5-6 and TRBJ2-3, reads DAGVTQSPTHLIKTRGQQVTLRCSPKSGHDTVSWYQQALGQGPQFIFQYYEEEERQRGNFPDRFSGHQFPNYSSELNVNALLLGDSALYLCASSSLLAGITDTQYFGPGTRLTVL.